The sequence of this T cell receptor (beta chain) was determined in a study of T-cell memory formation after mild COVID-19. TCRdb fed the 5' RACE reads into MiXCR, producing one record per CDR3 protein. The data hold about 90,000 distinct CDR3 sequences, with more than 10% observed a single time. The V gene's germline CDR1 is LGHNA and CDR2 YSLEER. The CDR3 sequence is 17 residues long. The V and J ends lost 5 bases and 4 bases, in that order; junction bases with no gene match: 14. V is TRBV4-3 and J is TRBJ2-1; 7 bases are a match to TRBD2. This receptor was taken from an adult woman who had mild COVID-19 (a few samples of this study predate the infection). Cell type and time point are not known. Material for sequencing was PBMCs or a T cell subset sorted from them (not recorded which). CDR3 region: CASSLRVLRETYNEQFF. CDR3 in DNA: TGCGCCAGCAGCTTACGCGTCTTGCGGGAGACGTACAATGAGCAGTTCTTC.